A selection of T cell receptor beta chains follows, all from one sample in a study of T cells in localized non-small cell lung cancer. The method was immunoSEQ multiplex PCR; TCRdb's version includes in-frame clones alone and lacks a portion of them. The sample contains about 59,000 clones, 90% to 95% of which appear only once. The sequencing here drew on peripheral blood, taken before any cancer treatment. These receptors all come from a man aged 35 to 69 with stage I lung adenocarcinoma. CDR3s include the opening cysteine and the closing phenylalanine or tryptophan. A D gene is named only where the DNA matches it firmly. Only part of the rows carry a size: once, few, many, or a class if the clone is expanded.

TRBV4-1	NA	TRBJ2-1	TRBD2	CASSQGGSSYNEQFF	TGCGCCAGCAGCCAGGGGGGGAGCTCCTACAATGAGCAGTTCTTC
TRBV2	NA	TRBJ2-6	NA	CASTWDGRSGANVLTF	TGTGCCAGCACTTGGGACGGCCGCTCTGGGGCCAACGTCCTGACTTTC
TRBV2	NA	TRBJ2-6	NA	CASKLDGANVLTF	TGTGCCAGCAAATTGGATGGGGCCAACGTCCTGACTTTC
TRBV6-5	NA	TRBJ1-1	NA	CASTQGLNTEAFF	TGTGCCAGCACCCAGGGGTTGAACACTGAAGCTTTCTTT
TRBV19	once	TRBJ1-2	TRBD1	CASSIFQGDANYGYTF	TGTGCCAGTAGTATATTCCAGGGGGACGCTAACTATGGCTACACCTTC
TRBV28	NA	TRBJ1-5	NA	CASSFKYSNQPQHF	TGTGCCAGCAGTTTTAAGTATAGCAATCAGCCCCAGCATTTT
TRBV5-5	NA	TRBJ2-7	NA	CASSLTGDSYEQYF	TGTGCCAGCAGCTTAACGGGAGACTCCTACGAGCAGTACTTC
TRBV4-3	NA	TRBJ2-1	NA	CASSQDAGNSYNEQFF	TGCGCCAGCAGCCAAGATGCAGGAAATTCCTACAATGAGCAGTTCTTC
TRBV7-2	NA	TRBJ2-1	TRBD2	CASSPRSGSSYNEQFF	TGTGCCAGCAGCCCGAGAAGCGGGAGCTCCTACAATGAGCAGTTCTTC
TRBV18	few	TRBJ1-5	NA	CASSPTGDQPQHF	TGTGCCAGCTCACCTACGGGGGATCAGCCCCAGCATTTT
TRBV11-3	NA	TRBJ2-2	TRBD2	CASSLGDGLADYTGELFF	TGTGCCAGCAGCTTAGGAGACGGACTAGCGGACTACACCGGGGAGCTGTTTTTT
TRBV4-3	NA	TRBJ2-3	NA	CASSHRVLAAEGDTQYF	TGCGCCAGCAGCCACCGTGTTTTAGCGGCCGAGGGAGATACGCAGTATTTT